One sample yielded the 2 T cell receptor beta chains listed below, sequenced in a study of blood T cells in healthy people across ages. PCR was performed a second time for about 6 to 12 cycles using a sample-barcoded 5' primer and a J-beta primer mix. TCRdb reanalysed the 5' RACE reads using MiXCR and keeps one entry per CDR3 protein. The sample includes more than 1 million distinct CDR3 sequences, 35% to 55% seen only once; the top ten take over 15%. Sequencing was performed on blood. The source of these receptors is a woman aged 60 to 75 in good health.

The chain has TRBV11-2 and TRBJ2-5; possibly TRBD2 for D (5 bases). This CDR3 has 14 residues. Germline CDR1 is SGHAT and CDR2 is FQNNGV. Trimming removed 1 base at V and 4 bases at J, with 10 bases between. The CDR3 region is CASSLARLAETQYF. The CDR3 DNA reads TGTGCCAGCAGCTTAGCGCGCCTAGCAGAGACCCAGTACTTC.

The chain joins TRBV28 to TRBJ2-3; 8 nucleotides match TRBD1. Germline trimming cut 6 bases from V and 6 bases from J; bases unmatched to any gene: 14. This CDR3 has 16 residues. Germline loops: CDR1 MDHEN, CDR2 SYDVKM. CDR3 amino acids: CASRDAGRGRWDTQYF. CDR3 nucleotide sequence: TGTGCCAGCAGGGACGCGGGCAGGGGGCGATGGGATACGCAGTATTTT.